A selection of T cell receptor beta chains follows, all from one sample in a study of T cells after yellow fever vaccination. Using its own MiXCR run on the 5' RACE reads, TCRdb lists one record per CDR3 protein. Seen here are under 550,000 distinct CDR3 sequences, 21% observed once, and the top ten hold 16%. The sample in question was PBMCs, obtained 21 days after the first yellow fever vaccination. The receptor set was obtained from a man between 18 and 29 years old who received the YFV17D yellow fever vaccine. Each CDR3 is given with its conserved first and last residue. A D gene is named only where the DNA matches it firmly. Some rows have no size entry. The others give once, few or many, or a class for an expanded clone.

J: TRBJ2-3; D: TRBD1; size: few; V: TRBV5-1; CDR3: CASSMQPGTGGDTQYF; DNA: TGCGCCAGCAGCATGCAACCCGGGACAGGGGGAGATACGCAGTATTTT
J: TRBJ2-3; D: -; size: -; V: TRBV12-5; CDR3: CASGSNRDDRQYF; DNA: TGTGCTAGTGGCTCCAACCGGGACGATAGACAGTATTTT
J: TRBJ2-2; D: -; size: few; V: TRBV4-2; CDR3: CASSMWGQNTGELFF; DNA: TGTGCCAGCAGTATGTGGGGACAGAACACCGGGGAGCTGTTTTTT
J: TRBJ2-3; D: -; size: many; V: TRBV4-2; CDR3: CASSQEGSPDTQYF; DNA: TGTGCCAGCAGCCAAGAGGGTAGCCCAGATACGCAGTATTTT
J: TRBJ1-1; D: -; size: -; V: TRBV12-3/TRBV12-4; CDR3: CASSPSDGGTEAFF; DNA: TGTGCCAGCAGTCCCTCGGATGGGGGCACTGAAGCTTTCTTT
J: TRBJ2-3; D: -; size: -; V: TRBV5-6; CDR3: CASSSGQSSDTQYF; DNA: TGTGCCAGCAGCTCTGGACAGTCCTCCGATACGCAGTATTTT
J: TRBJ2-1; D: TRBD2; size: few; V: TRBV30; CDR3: CAWSPPPGAGPYNEQFF; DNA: TGTGCCTGGAGTCCCCCCCCGGGAGCGGGGCCGTACAATGAGCAGTTCTTC
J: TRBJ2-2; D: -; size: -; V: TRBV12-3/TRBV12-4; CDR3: CASIFTGSLRTGELFF; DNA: TGTGCCAGCATCTTTACAGGGAGCCTTAGGACCGGGGAGCTGTTTTTT
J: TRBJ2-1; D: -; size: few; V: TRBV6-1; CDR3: CASSPLGGMINNEQFF; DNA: TGTGCCAGCAGCCCTTTGGGGGGAATGATTAACAATGAGCAGTTCTTC
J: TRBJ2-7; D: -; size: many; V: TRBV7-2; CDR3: CASSPDAGTSHYEQYF; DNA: TGTGCCAGCAGCCCTGACGCGGGGACTTCGCACTACGAGCAGTACTTC
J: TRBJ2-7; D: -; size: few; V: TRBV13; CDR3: CASSYLGTGSSYEQYF; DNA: TGTGCCAGCAGCTACTTAGGAACAGGGTCCTCCTACGAGCAGTACTTC
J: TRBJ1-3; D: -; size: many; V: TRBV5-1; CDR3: CASSLRTGGNTIYF; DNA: TGCGCCAGCAGCTTAAGGACGGGGGGAAACACCATATATTTT
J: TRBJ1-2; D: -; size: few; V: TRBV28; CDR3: CASSSGSRGYTF; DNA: TGTGCCAGCAGCTCAGGGTCTCGGGGCTACACCTTC
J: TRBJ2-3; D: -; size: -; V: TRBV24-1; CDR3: CATSEGGWSPDTQYF; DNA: TGTGCCACCAGTGAAGGAGGATGGTCGCCAGATACGCAGTATTTT
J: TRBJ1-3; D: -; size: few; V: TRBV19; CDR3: CASWGRSGNTIYF; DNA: TGTGCCTCATGGGGCCGCTCTGGAAACACCATATATTTT
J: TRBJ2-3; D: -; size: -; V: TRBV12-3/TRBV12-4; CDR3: CASSTYSFTDTQYF; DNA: TGTGCCAGCAGCACTTACTCCTTTACAGATACGCAGTATTTT
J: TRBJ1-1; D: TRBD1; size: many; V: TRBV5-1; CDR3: CASSLGDSRPEAFF; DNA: TGCGCCAGCAGCTTGGGGGACAGCAGACCTGAAGCTTTCTTT
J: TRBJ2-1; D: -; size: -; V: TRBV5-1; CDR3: CASRFTGSGSRGNEQFF; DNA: TGCGCCAGCAGGTTTACAGGGTCTGGTAGCAGAGGGAATGAGCAGTTCTTC
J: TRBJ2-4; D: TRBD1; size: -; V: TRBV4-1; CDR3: CASSRGQGFATKNIQYF; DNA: TGCGCCAGCAGCCGCGGACAGGGGTTCGCAACCAAAAACATTCAGTACTTC
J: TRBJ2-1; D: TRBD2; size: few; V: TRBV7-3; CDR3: CASSSRGGSSYNEQFF; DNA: TGTGCCAGCAGCTCAAGGGGCGGGAGCTCCTACAATGAGCAGTTCTTC
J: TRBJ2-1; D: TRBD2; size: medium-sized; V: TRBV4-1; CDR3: CASSQERGGYDEQFF; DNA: TGCGCCAGCAGCCAAGAACGCGGGGGGTATGATGAGCAGTTCTTC
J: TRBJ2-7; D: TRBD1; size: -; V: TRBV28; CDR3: CASSLGDRYGEQYF; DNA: TGTGCCAGCAGTTTGGGGGACAGGTATGGGGAGCAGTACTTC
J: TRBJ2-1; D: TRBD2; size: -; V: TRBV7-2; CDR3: CASSLGGLAGGNEQFF; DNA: TGTGCCAGCAGCTTGGGGGGACTAGCGGGGGGCAATGAGCAGTTCTTC
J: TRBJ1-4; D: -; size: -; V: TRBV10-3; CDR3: CAISESTATNEKLFF; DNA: TGTGCCATCAGTGAATCGACAGCCACTAATGAAAAACTGTTTTTT
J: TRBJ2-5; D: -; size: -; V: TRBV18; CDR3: CASSPGQIQETQYF; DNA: TGTGCCAGCTCACCAGGACAGATTCAAGAGACCCAGTACTTC
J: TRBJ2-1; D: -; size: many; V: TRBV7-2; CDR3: CASSLGNGRGEQFF; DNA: TGTGCCAGCAGCTTAGGTAACGGAAGAGGTGAGCAGTTCTTC
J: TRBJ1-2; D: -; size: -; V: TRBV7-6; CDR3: CASSLDPGLPNYGYTF; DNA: TGTGCCAGCAGCTTAGATCCGGGGCTTCCGAACTATGGCTACACCTTC
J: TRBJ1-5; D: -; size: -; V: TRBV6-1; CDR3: CASSSGTTSNQPQHF; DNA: TGTGCCAGCAGCTCCGGGACTACGTCCAATCAGCCCCAGCATTTT
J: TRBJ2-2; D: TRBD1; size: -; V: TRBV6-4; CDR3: CASSPGTAQNTGELFF; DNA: TGTGCCAGCAGCCCCGGGACAGCCCAGAACACCGGGGAGCTGTTTTTT
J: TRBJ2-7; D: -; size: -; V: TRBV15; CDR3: CATSRVGYEQYF; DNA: TGTGCCACCAGCAGAGTTGGGTACGAGCAGTACTTC
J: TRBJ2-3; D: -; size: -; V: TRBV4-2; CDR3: CASSQDGGGGGTDTQYF; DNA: TGTGCCAGCAGCCAAGATGGAGGAGGAGGGGGCACAGATACGCAGTATTTT
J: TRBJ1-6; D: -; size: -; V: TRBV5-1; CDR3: CASSSNSASSYNSPLHF; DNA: TGCGCCAGCAGCTCGAACAGTGCGAGCTCCTATAATTCACCCCTCCACTTT
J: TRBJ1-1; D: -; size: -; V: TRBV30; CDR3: CAWSEVLGTEAFF; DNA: TGTGCCTGGAGTGAGGTTCTGGGCACTGAAGCTTTCTTT
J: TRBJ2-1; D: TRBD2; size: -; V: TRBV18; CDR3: CASSPLGLAGYNEQFF; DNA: TGTGCCAGCTCACCATTGGGACTAGCGGGATACAATGAGCAGTTCTTC
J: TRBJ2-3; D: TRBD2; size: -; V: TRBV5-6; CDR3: CASSPLAGDPDTQYF; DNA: TGTGCCAGCAGCCCTCTAGCGGGGGACCCAGATACGCAGTATTTT